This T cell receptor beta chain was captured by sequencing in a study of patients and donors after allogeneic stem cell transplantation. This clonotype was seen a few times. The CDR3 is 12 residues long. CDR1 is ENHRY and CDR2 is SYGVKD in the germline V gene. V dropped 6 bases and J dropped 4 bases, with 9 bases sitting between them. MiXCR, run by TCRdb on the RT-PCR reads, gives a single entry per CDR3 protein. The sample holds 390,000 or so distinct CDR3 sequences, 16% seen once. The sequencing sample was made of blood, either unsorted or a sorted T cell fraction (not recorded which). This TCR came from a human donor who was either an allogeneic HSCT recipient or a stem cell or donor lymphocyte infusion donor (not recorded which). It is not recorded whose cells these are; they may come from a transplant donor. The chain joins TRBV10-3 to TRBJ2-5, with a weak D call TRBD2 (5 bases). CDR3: CAIRQAGETQYF. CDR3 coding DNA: TGTGCCATCAGGCAGGCGGGAGAGACCCAGTACTTC.